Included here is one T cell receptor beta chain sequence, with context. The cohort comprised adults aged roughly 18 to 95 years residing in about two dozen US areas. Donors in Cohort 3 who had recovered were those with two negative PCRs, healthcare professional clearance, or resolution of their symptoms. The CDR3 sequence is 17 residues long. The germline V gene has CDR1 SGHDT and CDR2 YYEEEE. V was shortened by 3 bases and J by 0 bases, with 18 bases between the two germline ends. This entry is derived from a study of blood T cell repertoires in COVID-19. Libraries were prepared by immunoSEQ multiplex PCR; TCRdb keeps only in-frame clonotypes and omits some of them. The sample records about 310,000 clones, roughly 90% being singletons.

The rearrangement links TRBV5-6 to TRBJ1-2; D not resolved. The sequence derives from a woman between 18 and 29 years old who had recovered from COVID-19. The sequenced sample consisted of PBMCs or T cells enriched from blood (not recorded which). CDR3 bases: TGTGCCAGCAGCTACGTCACCGCTTTATCAGCTAACTATGGCTACACCTTC. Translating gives CASSYVTALSANYGYTF.